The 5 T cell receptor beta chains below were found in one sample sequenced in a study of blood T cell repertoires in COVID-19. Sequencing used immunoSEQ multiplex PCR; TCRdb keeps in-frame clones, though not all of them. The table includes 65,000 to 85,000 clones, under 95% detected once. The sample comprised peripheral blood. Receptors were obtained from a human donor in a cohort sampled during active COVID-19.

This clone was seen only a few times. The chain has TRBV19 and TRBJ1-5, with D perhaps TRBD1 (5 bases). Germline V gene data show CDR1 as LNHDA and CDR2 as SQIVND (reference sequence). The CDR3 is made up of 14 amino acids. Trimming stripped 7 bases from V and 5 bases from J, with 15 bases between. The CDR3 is CASTARGGYQPQHF. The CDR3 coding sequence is TGTGCCAGTACCGCTCGTGGGGGGTATCAGCCCCAGCATTTT.

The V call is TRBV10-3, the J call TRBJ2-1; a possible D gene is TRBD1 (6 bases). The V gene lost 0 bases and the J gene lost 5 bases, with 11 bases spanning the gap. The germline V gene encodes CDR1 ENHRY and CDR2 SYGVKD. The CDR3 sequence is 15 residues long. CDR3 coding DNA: TGTGCCATCAGTGAGTCTCCACAGGGCAACAATGAGCAGTTCTTC. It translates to CAISESPQGNNEQFF.

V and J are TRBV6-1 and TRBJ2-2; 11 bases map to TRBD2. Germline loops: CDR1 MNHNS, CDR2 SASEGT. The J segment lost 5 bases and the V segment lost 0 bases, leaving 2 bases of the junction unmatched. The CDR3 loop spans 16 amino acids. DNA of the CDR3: TGTGCCAGCAGTGAAGCACTAGCGGGGGTTACCGGGGAGCTGTTTTTT. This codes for CASSEALAGVTGELFF.

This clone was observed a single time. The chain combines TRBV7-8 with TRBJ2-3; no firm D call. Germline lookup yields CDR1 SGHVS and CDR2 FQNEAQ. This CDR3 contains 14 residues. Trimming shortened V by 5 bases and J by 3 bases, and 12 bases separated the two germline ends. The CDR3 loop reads CASSAYPGTDTQYF. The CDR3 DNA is TGTGCCAGCAGCGCCTACCCCGGGACAGATACGCAGTATTTT.

The CDR3 is CATRSPTTGELFF. The CDR3 DNA follows: TGTGCCACCAGAAGCCCCACCACCGGGGAGCTGTTTTTT. This chain uses TRBV24-1 with TRBJ2-2, with unresolved D. Looked up from germline, CDR1 is KGHDR and CDR2 is SFDVKD. This CDR3 comprises 13 residues. The V gene lost 7 bases and the J gene lost 4 bases, with 9 bases spanning the gap.